One and the same sample provided the 27 T cell receptor beta chains below, sequenced in a study of blood T cells in healthy people across ages. A second PCR of roughly 7 to 11 cycles used a sample-barcoded 5' primer and a J-beta primer mix. TCRdb re-analysed the 5' RACE reads in MiXCR, keeping a single row per CDR3 protein. The top ten hold more than 6% of the sample, which has about 1.7 million distinct CDR3 sequences, about 30% seen once. The sequenced sample was blood. These receptors were obtained from a woman in her 30s in good health.

The chain couples TRBV7-2 to TRBJ2-1; D may be TRBD1 or TRBD2 (7 bases each). The CDR3 extends over 17 amino acids. Trimming cost V 5 bases and J 5 bases, with 22 bases left between them. Per the germline V gene, CDR1 is SGHTA and CDR2 is FQGNSA. CDR3 nucleotides: TGTGCCAGCAGCACCAGGGGGTGGGGGGGCCGCGACAATGAGCAGTTCTTC. This gives the protein CASSTRGWGGRDNEQFF. Full variable domain (rest looked up from reference TRBV7-2 and TRBJ2-1): GAGVSQSPSNKVTEKGKDVELRCDPISGHTALYWYRQSLGQGLEFLIYFQGNSAPDKSGLPSDRFSAERTGGSVSTLTIQRTQQEDSAVYLCASSTRGWGGRDNEQFFGPGTRLTVL.

This clonotype turned up a few times. A much larger clone differs by one base, so this may be a read error. The chain links TRBV3-1 to TRBJ2-5; 7 bases fit TRBD2. Germline V gives CDR1 LGHDT, CDR2 YNNKEL (reference sequence). The CDR3 spans 14 residues. The CDR3 sequence is CTSSPRGVEETQYF. DNA for the CDR3: TGTACCAGCAGTCCCCGGGGGGTGGAAGAGACCCAGTACTTC.

This chain connects TRBV4-3 to TRBJ2-6; TRBD1 might be the D (5 bases). Trimming cost V 7 bases and J 0 bases, with 10 bases left between them. This CDR3 spans 15 amino acids. Germline CDR1 reads LGHNA; CDR2 reads YSLEER. Written as DNA, the CDR3 is TGCGCCAGCAAAGGGGATCTCTCTGGGGCCAACGTCCTGACTTTC. Encoded protein: CASKGDLSGANVLTF.

This clonotype has at least ten counts. The chain recombines TRBV7-2 with TRBJ1-4; the D gene is possibly TRBD1 (5 bases). The V gene's germline CDR1 is SGHTA and CDR2 FQGNSA. This CDR3 is 14 amino acids long. The V end was cut by 6 bases, the J end by 3 bases, with 11 bases between. In nucleotides, the CDR3 is TGTGCCAGCAGTCTCGACAGATCTAATGAAAAACTGTTTTTT. It specifies CASSLDRSNEKLFF.

This clonotype was seen more than once but under ten times. The V and J genes are TRBV7-9 and TRBJ2-6, with no clear D. Trimming cost V 5 bases and J 1 base, with 12 bases left between them. The CDR3 contains 16 residues. Germline V CDR1 and CDR2: SEHNR, FQNEAQ (reference sequence). The CDR3 bases are TGTGCCAGCAGCCACCCAGTCGTATCTGGGGCCAACGTCCTGACTTTC. Translation gives CASSHPVVSGANVLTF.

This chain uses TRBV5-5 with TRBJ1-6, with a weak D call TRBD1 (5 bases). Trimming took off 3 bases at V and 14 bases at J, with 21 bases between the two ends. This CDR3 has 15 amino acids. The germline V gene has CDR1 SGHKS and CDR2 YYEKEE (reference sequence). The CDR3 spells CASSYEGSRTGALHF. The CDR3, as DNA: TGTGCCAGCAGCTATGAGGGCTCACGTACGGGGGCCCTCCACTTT.

The sample holds a few counts of this clonotype. This sequence joins TRBV5-1 and TRBJ1-2; no clear D. From germline, CDR1 is SGHRS and CDR2 YFSETQ. V lost 5 bases and J 8 bases, leaving 16 bases between the germline ends. This CDR3 region has 13 residues. As DNA, the CDR3 is TGCGCCAGCAGACTCCCGGGAGCTGGGGGCTACACCTTC. Translated, it gives CASRLPGAGGYTF.

The chain recombines TRBV9 with TRBJ2-1; TRBD1 matches 9 bases. Germline V gene data show CDR1 as SGDLS and CDR2 as YYNGEE. The V gene end was trimmed by 3 bases and the J gene end by 2 bases; junction bases not matched to a gene: 3. The CDR3 covers 15 residues. The CDR3 loop reads CASSARDRAYNEQFF. The CDR3, as DNA: TGTGCCAGCAGCGCCCGGGACAGGGCCTACAATGAGCAGTTCTTC.

Turning to this clonotype: This may come from a read error, since a much larger clone is one base off. The J gene is TRBJ2-5, the V gene TRBV7-3; D perhaps matches TRBD1 (6 bases). CDR1 is SGHTA and CDR2 is FQGTGA in the germline V gene. This CDR3 contains 17 residues. The chain's CDR3 is CASSLNPTGTIQEAQYF. CDR3 sequence (DNA): TGTGCCAGCAGCTTAAACCCCACCGGGACAATCCAAGAGGCCCAGTACTTC.

About this clonotype itself: A much larger clone sits a single nucleotide away, making a read error possible. The DNA of the CDR3 is TGTGCCAGCGGCTCCCAAGTGACGCGAGAGACCCAGTACTTC. Encoded protein: CASGSQVTRETQYF. The chain links TRBV7-2 to TRBJ2-5; no clear D gene. The V end was cut by 8 bases, the J end by 4 bases, with 17 bases between. Germline CDR1 is SGHTA and CDR2 is FQGNSA. This CDR3 spans 14 amino acids.

This clonotype was seen ten or more times. This chain links TRBV29-1 with TRBJ2-5; perhaps TRBD2 as D (6 bases). V lost 3 bases and J lost 2, with 13 bases in between. This CDR3 is 14 amino acids long. Germline loops: CDR1 SQVTM, CDR2 ANQGSEA. The CDR3 bases are TGCAGCGTTGACTACCGGGGGTCACAAGAGACCCAGTACTTC. Protein sequence: CSVDYRGSQETQYF.

Note on this clonotype: This clone may be a read error of a much larger clone one base away. This sequence joins TRBV10-1 and TRBJ2-7; 9 nucleotides match TRBD1. This CDR3 is 13 amino acids long. Germline V gene data show CDR1 as WNHNN and CDR2 as SYGVQD (reference sequence). CDR3 protein: CTTEQGASYEQYF. The CDR3 DNA sequence: TGCACCACCGAACAGGGGGCCTCCTACGAGCAGTACTTC.

This clonotype was observed many times. The rearrangement joins TRBV6-5 to TRBJ2-5, with 10 bases fitting TRBD1. The CDR3 is 15 amino acids. Looked up from germline, CDR1 is MNHEY and CDR2 is SVGAGI. After removal of 5 bases from V and 2 bases from J, the junction contained 5 bases not matched to a gene. The CDR3 loop reads CASSTDRGLQETQYF. CDR3 in DNA: TGTGCCAGCAGTACCGACAGGGGGCTGCAAGAGACCCAGTACTTC.

In its sample, this clonotype was seen once. The chain employs TRBV27 and TRBJ1-5, with a tentative D call TRBD1 (6 bases). The CDR3 runs 15 residues. Germline V gene sequence: CDR1 MNHEY, CDR2 SMNVEV (reference sequence). Trimming removed 6 bases at V and 4 bases at J, with 16 bases between. The CDR3 region is CASSPEAGENQPQHF. CDR3 in DNA: TGTGCCAGCAGCCCCGAGGCAGGGGAGAATCAGCCCCAGCATTTT.

CDR3 amino acids: CASRIAGALSDTQYF. For the CDR3, the DNA is TGTGCCAGCAGGATAGCGGGAGCCCTGTCAGATACGCAGTATTTT. The V and J genes are TRBV6-1 and TRBJ2-3; 9 nucleotides agree with TRBD2. Germline V gene lookup returns CDR1 MNHNS and CDR2 SASEGT. The J segment lost 4 bases and the V segment lost 6 bases, leaving 8 bases of the junction unmatched. This CDR3 region has 15 residues.

The V and J genes are TRBV29-1 and TRBJ2-7; the D gene could be TRBD1 or TRBD2 (5 bases each). CDR1 is SQVTM, CDR2 ANQGSEA, per germline. V lost 5 bases, J lost 0 bases, and 14 bases lay in between. The CDR3 has 14 amino acids. CDR3 in DNA: TGCAGCGTTCGTTTGGGGGAGAACTCCTACGAGCAGTACTTC. It encodes CSVRLGENSYEQYF.

This clonotype has ten or more counts. The CDR3: CASSDRTSYLQYF. CDR3 DNA: TGCGCCAGCAGTGATCGGACCTCTTATCTGCAGTACTTC. The chain has TRBV10-2 and TRBJ2-7; no clear D gene. Germline-derived CDR1 and CDR2 are WSHSY and SAAADI. This CDR3 contains 13 residues. Trimming left V 3 bases short and J 9 bases short, with 15 bases between.

CDR3 coding DNA: TGCAGCGCGGACCCGTACACAGATACGCAGTATTTT. Protein product: CSADPYTDTQYF. This sequence joins TRBV29-1 and TRBJ2-3, with unresolved D. Germline-derived CDR1 and CDR2 are SQVTM and ANQGSEA. V gave up 7 bases and J gave up 2 bases, with 10 bases separating them. CDR3 length equals 12 residues.

J is TRBJ1-5 and V is TRBV5-1; D is unresolved. The CDR3 runs 14 residues. Germline loops: CDR1 SGHRS, CDR2 YFSETQ. The V end was cut by 2 bases, the J end by 4 bases, with 10 bases between. DNA of the CDR3: TGCGCCAGCAGCTTAGTTCCCCAAAATCAGCCCCAGCATTTT. This translates into CASSLVPQNQPQHF.

This clonotype was seen a few times. V usage is TRBV6-2 or TRBV6-3 and J usage is TRBJ1-4; D is perhaps TRBD1 (5 bases). Germline V gene sequence: CDR1 MNHEY, CDR2 SVGEGT. V gave up 6 bases and J gave up 0 bases, with 14 bases separating them. The CDR3 has 16 amino acids. CDR3 coding DNA: TGTGCCAGCAGACCCTCAATGACAGCAACTAATGAAAAACTGTTTTTT. Amino acid sequence: CASRPSMTATNEKLFF.

The sample holds a few counts of this clonotype. The V and J genes are TRBV15 and TRBJ1-2; D is undetermined. The germline V gene encodes CDR1 LNHNV and CDR2 YYDKDF (reference sequence). Trimming cost V 0 bases and J 4 bases, with 9 bases left between them. There are 14 residues in the CDR3. CDR3 protein: CATSRESVPYGYTF. The DNA for the CDR3 is TGTGCCACCAGCAGAGAATCAGTGCCCTATGGCTACACCTTC.

The sample holds many counts of this clonotype. V and J are TRBV3-1 and TRBJ1-2; TRBD1 aligns across 10 bases. Germline V gene lookup returns CDR1 LGHDT and CDR2 YNNKEL (reference sequence). This CDR3 spans 11 amino acids. V lost 3 bases, J lost 11 bases, and 0 bases stayed unmatched. CDR3 coding DNA: TGTGCCAGCAGCCAGGGACAGGGGTACACCTTC. This sequence encodes CASSQGQGYTF.

Comments on this clonotype: This may stem from a read error, because a much larger clone lies one nucleotide away. This sequence joins TRBV20-1 and TRBJ2-1; no clear D. The ends were cut back, 3 bases at V and 13 bases at J, with 16 bases in the middle. CDR3 length: 12 amino acids. Germline V gene sequence: CDR1 DFQATT, CDR2 SNEGSKA (reference sequence). The CDR3 region is CSASEIQETQFF. The CDR3 DNA reads TGCAGTGCTAGTGAGATACAAGAGACCCAGTTCTTC.

The chain uses TRBV5-1 and TRBJ2-5, with 8 bases that match TRBD1. The DNA matches TRBJ2-7 better at its end, which makes the J call doubtful. The CDR3 runs 14 residues. The germline V gene has CDR1 SGHRS and CDR2 YFSETQ. CDR3: CASSQGTGRGEQYF. As DNA, the CDR3 is TGCGCCAGCAGCCAGGGGACAGGTCGGGGCGAGCAGTACTTC.

This clonotype occurred a few times. The chain is built from TRBV10-3 and TRBJ1-2; the D is unclear. Germline V gene data show CDR1 as ENHRY and CDR2 as SYGVKD. V was pared by 2 bases and J by 8 bases, with 15 bases between. The CDR3 runs 14 residues. CDR3 loop: CAISEDPGPHGYTF. The CDR3 DNA follows: TGTGCCATCAGTGAGGACCCGGGCCCACACGGCTACACCTTC.

This chain joins TRBV20-1 and TRBJ1-5; D remains ambiguous. The CDR3 has 16 residues. The V gene lost 3 bases and the J gene lost 1 base, with 16 bases spanning the gap. Germline assignment: CDR1 DFQATT and CDR2 SNEGSKA (reference sequence). The CDR3 region has the DNA TGCAGTGCTAGGACACCGCTCCCGGGCAGCAATCAGCCCCAGCATTTT. As protein: CSARTPLPGSNQPQHF.

This clonotype came up many times. The chain joins TRBV7-2 to TRBJ2-7, with 10 bases fitting TRBD2. This CDR3 spans 13 amino acids. V was clipped by 5 bases and J by 7 bases; unmatched bases: 5. The germline V gene encodes CDR1 SGHTA and CDR2 FQGNSA. For the CDR3, the DNA is TGTGCCAGCAGCCTCGGGACTAGCGAGGAGCAGTACTTC. Its translation: CASSLGTSEEQYF. Based on the CDR3 plus reference TRBV7-2 and TRBJ2-7, the full variable domain is GAGVSQSPSNKVTEKGKDVELRCDPISGHTALYWYRQSLGQGLEFLIYFQGNSAPDKSGLPSDRFSAERTGGSVSTLTIQRTQQEDSAVYLCASSLGTSEEQYFGPGTRLTVT.